The T cell receptor beta chain described here comes from a study of beta chain features in type 1 diabetes. Findings of the study overall: Sequencing used cDNA, and cells with high TCR expression could therefore be over-represented. Researchers report that Type 1 diabetes patients had moderately but significantly shorter TCRB CDR3s across all four CD4+ subsets. At VDJ recombination sites, type 1 diabetes patients had fewer insertions and more deleted nucleotides.

Heparinised blood was drawn once per donor, averaging about 0.11 L. The study reverse transcribed the entire isolated RNA, so it sequenced expressed TCRB transcripts. The method was immunoSEQ multiplex PCR; TCRdb's version includes in-frame clones alone and lacks a portion of them. The table has approximately 730,000 clones, about an eighth seen once. This clone was observed a few times. Its cognate antigen is unknown. There are 15 residues in the CDR3. Germline values: CDR1 SQVTM, CDR2 ANQGSEA. V was trimmed by 2 bases and J by 0 bases, leaving 13 bases between them. The sequence came from a man in his late teens or twenties with type 1 diabetes. Sequences were obtained from naive CD4+ T cells from blood. The chain employs TRBV29-1 and TRBJ1-1; D uncertain. The DNA for the CDR3 is TGCAGCGTTGAATCCCGACAAAGCATGAACACTGAAGCTTTCTTT. Translation: CSVESRQSMNTEAFF.